The clone carrying this TCR beta chain came up many times. The antigen remains unidentified. The sample comes from a study of human T cells and chemical hapten exposure. This sample's time point: patch test 1, 2 weeks after DPC sensitization. Sample treatment: therapeutic diphenylcyclopropenone sensitization with weekly scalp DPC. Regarding the study as a whole: DPC sensitization produced no change in TCRs with frequency above 1 in 1000. Versus controls, expanded TCRs had significantly more large CDR3 similarity clusters.

Trimming left V 4 bases short and J 1 base short, with 10 bases between. The CDR3 consists of 13 residues. Per the germline V gene, CDR1 is DFQATT and CDR2 is SNEGSKA (reference sequence). Each cDNA molecule in the library carried unique molecular identifiers. In the original workflow: A per-sample median of 95,638 TCRs was observed, with counts ranging from about 20,000 to 750,000. From the RACE reads, TCRdb called clonotypes with MiXCR, one entry per CDR3 protein. The V and J calls were determined by TCRdb, not by the authors. Of about 360,000 distinct CDR3 sequences in the sample, roughly 4.8% are singletons; the top ten hold around 2%.

Here the sequenced sample was whole blood, taken in connection with sensitization to the hapten diphenylcyclopropenone (DPC). The origin of this receptor is a woman between 50 and 59 years old with alopecia areata. Some clones in this sample may be carry-over from other donors' samples. The chain has TRBV20-1 and TRBJ1-1, with a tentative D call TRBD1 (6 bases). CDR3 bases: TGCAGTGCTAAGAACAGGGAGAACACTGAAGCTTTCTTT. Translating gives CSAKNRENTEAFF.